This TCR beta chain was recovered during a study of blood T cells in healthy people across ages (dated by TCRdb to 2013 to 2016). Background for the entire study: Template switching captured roughly one uniquely barcoded TCR beta cDNA molecule per two T cells in model experiments. Using deep sequencing normalized with unique cDNA molecular identifiers, the study measured how TCR beta repertoire diversity changes with age. Donors of different ages were randomly distributed across sequencing lanes to avoid experimental bias. Two additional independent replicas of 1 million unique cDNA reads from the same blood draw were analyzed for two donors (one aged 18 to 30 and one aged 80 or older). Donors were grouped into four age groups: young (average approximately 15 years), middle-aged (roughly 37), aged (around 60) and long-lived (just over 80).

What the authors observed across the whole study: Total diversity estimates from one million sequenced T cells were considered lower bounds and underestimates. The long-lived group showed more naive CD4+ T cells, fewer expanded clones and increased TCR diversity than the aged group, suggesting age selection. Conclusive comparison of naive and antigen-experienced compartments was prevented by the profiling of bulk unsorted PBMCs. Observed TCR beta diversity correlated strongly with the percentage of naive T cells measured by flow cytometry. Because donor CMV infection status was unknown, age-related changes in expanded clonotypes were potentially confounded. Observed TCR beta diversity per million T cells fell roughly linearly with age, and a significant reduction was already apparent by age roughly 40.

On this clonotype: What this receptor recognizes is not known. No qualities accompany the bases; no much larger clone lies one base away.

Systemically healthy Caucasian individuals from Russia, 35 to 40 in total and aged roughly 6 to 90 years, were included as donors. Approximately 9.3 milliliters of peripheral blood were drawn from each donor into EDTA-treated Vacutainer tubes. Ficoll-Paque density-gradient centrifugation was used to isolate PBMCs, with at least 7 million obtained per sample. Total RNA, at least 6 micrograms per sample, was extracted from PBMCs with Trizol reagent. For every donor, an aliquot of PBMCs went through flow cytometry to measure the percentages of naive CD45RAhigh/CD27high T cells. Library prep was done by 5' RACE. The sequencer listed for this sample is Illumina HiSeq 2500. A second PCR of about 6 to 12 cycles was run with a J-beta primer mix and a sample-barcoded 5' primer. Each TCR beta cDNA molecule received a unique molecular identifier from a template-switch 5' adaptor carrying 12 random nucleotides. At least 3 million CDR3-containing paired-end reads were obtained from each sample. First-strand cDNA synthesis was performed from all RNA using the Mint cDNA synthesis kit, with priming by a TRBC-specific oligonucleotide. All cDNA was treated with uracil-DNA glycosylase and then went through a first 18-cycle PCR with the universal primers M1SS and BC2_uni_R. In the original analysis: Normalization of each sample was performed by random selection of 1 million high-quality reads, each carrying a distinct molecular identifier. Reads with shared molecular identifiers were discarded instead of being binned into consensus sequences. MiTCR, with a Q25 quality threshold and the strictest error-elimination algorithm, was used for CDR3 identification, clonotype clustering and error correction. A nonparametric unseen species model with Euler transformation was used to estimate a lower bound on total TCR beta diversity. TCRdb handled the public reads itself, with Q25 trimming in fastp and clone calling in MiXCR, and kept productive beta chains. Each CDR3 protein gets just one entry, which takes the most common genes and DNA from the rows behind it. These V and J calls derive from TCRdb rather than the authors' analysis. For this sample there are some 1.4 million distinct CDR3 sequences; around 42% appear just once. The top ten constitute approximately 7.9% of the sample.

Material: blood. The TCR sequence derives from a woman younger than 30 in good health.

At the DNA level, the sequence is TGTGCCAGCAGTTTGGCCCGGTCACCCCTCCACTTT. Translation gives CASSLARSPLHF. The sequence links TRBV28 to TRBJ1-6; no D segment can be confidently identified. Spanning cysteine to phenylalanine, the CDR3 consists of 12 amino acids. Only the CDR3 portion is preserved as DNA: 36 bases, with reading frame beginning at the first base. V and J lose 3 bases and 10 bases, and a span of 7 bases separates them. CDR1 MDHEN and CDR2 SYDVKM are derived from the germline V gene. With the portions outside the CDR3 filled from the reference TRBV28 and TRBJ1-6 genes, the complete variable region becomes DVKVTQSSRYLVKRTGEKVFLECVQDMDHENMFWYRQDPGLGLRLIYFSYDVKMKEKGDIPEGYSVSREKKERFSLILESASTNQTSMYLCASSLARSPLHFGNGTRLTVT.